A selection of T cell receptor beta chains follows, all from one sample in a study of OX40 agonist ivuxolimab in advanced cancers. TCRdb keeps only in-frame clones here, not all; method: immunoSEQ multiplex PCR. The data contain tens of thousands of clones, roughly 80% of them singletons. The material sequenced was CD4+ or CD8+ T cells sorted from blood, taken in a trial of the OX40 agonist ivuxolimab. The source is an adult with an advanced solid tumor such as melanoma, head and neck, liver or kidney cancer. CDR3s include the opening cysteine and the closing phenylalanine or tryptophan. A D gene is named only where the DNA matches it firmly. Clone size, where shown, is once, few, many, or a class for clones that have expanded.

j_gene | abundance | v_gene | d_gene | CDR3nt | CDR3aa
TRBJ2-7 | . | TRBV10-3 | TRBD2 | TGTGCCATCCAGCGGGAGCGAACCTACGAGCAGTACTTC | CAIQRERTYEQYF
TRBJ2-7 | . | TRBV11-3 | . | TGTGCCAGCAGCTTAGATCCGAACGGATTCTACGAGCAGTACTTC | CASSLDPNGFYEQYF
TRBJ1-1 | . | TRBV6-6 | . | TGTGCCAGCAGCGGGGGGGGGCTGGGAAACACTGAAGCTTTCTTT | CASSGGGLGNTEAFF
TRBJ2-6 | once | TRBV7-9 | . | TGTGCCAGCAGCCTGAGCTCTGGGGCCAACGTCCTGACTTTC | CASSLSSGANVLTF
TRBJ1-5 | . | TRBV19 | . | TGTGCCAGTATGAGGGGTGAGGATCAGCCCCAGCATTTT | CASMRGEDQPQHF
TRBJ1-4 | few | TRBV5-1 | TRBD1 | TGCGCCAGCAGCTTGACAGGGGGGAATGAAAAACTGTTTTTT | CASSLTGGNEKLFF
TRBJ1-3 | . | TRBV6-1 | . | TGTGCCAGCAATGCAGCCGTCGGAAACACCATATATTTT | CASNAAVGNTIYF
TRBJ2-5 | . | TRBV9 | TRBD2 | TGTGCCAGCAGCGTAGGAGCGGGGGGTCATGAGACCCAGTACTTC | CASSVGAGGHETQYF
TRBJ2-7 | . | TRBV19 | . | TGTGCCAGTAGTATGGTTGCGTCCTCCTACGAGCAGTACTTC | CASSMVASSYEQYF
TRBJ2-3 | . | TRBV6-5 | . | TGTGCCAGCAGCTGGGGAGATACGCAGTATTTT | CASSWGDTQYF
TRBJ2-5 | few | TRBV6-6 | TRBD2 | TGTGCCAGCAGTTACGTAGCGGGAGTGGGAGAGACCCAGTACTTC | CASSYVAGVGETQYF
TRBJ1-5 | . | TRBV7-2 | . | TGTGCCAGCAGCTTAGTAGTAGGGTATAGCAATCAGCCCCAGCATTTT | CASSLVVGYSNQPQHF
TRBJ2-7 | . | TRBV9 | . | TGTGCCAGCAGCGTCAGGACCCGGGAAGTGAGATTCGCCTACGAGCAGTACTTC | CASSVRTREVRFAYEQYF
TRBJ1-1 | . | TRBV5-1 | . | TGCGCCAGCAGCTCTAACGTGCAGGGGAACACTGAAGCTTTCTTT | CASSSNVQGNTEAFF
TRBJ2-2 | . | TRBV7-2 | . | TGTGCCAGCAGTCCGGGGACCGGGGAGCTGTTTTTT | CASSPGTGELFF
TRBJ1-1 | . | TRBV7-9 | TRBD1 | TGTGCCAGCAGCTTGGACAGGGGGGACACTGAAGCTTTCTTT | CASSLDRGDTEAFF
TRBJ1-3 | . | TRBV7-6 | . | TGTGCCAGCAGCTTAGCGCCGATCGACAGTTATGGAAACACCATATATTTT | CASSLAPIDSYGNTIYF